The next 9 T cell receptor beta chains were all read from a single sample in a study of shared clonotypes between healthy human individuals. Naive CD8 populations comprised CD45RO-negative cells positively selected for CCR7, excluding terminally differentiated effector memory CD45RA+ cells. The repertoire was sequenced with immunoSEQ multiplex PCR; TCRdb's copy has only in-frame clones and lacks some. The sample contains hundreds of thousands of clones, around 92% of which appear only once. The sample consisted of naive CD8+ T cells sorted from blood. The receptors come from a man aged 25 to 40 in good health.

The J gene is TRBJ2-1, the V gene TRBV11-2, with 9 positions matching TRBD2. Germline V gene data show CDR1 as SGHAT and CDR2 as FQNNGV. The CDR3 is 16 amino acids. V trimming: 5 bases; J trimming: 7 bases; junction bases outside the gene matches: 12. The CDR3 nucleotides read TGTGCCAGCAGCACGTTAGCGGGAGTATTGAGGAATGAGCAGTTCTTC. The encoded protein is CASSTLAGVLRNEQFF.

The chain links TRBV9 to TRBJ2-1; TRBD2 aligns across 12 bases. Germline-derived CDR1 and CDR2 are SGDLS and YYNGEE. With 3 bases clipped from V and 4 bases from J, the junction kept 2 bases outside the gene matches. This CDR3 contains 15 residues. The CDR3, as DNA: TGTGCCAGCAGCGCTAGCGGGAGGGCGTACAATGAGCAGTTCTTC. Residues: CASSASGRAYNEQFF.

The V gene is TRBV15, the J gene TRBJ2-3; the D gene is possibly TRBD1 (5 bases). CDR3 size: 13 residues. The V gene lost 3 bases and the J gene lost 4 bases, with 8 bases spanning the gap. The germline gives CDR1 LNHNV, CDR2 YYDKDF (reference sequence). For the CDR3, the DNA is TGTGCCACCAGCAGGGACACCTCAGATACGCAGTATTTT. Its translation is CATSRDTSDTQYF.

The genes are TRBV5-4 and TRBJ2-2, with D perhaps matching TRBD2 (6 bases). Germline CDR1 and CDR2: SGHNT and YYREEE (reference sequence). V dropped 0 bases and J dropped 1 base, with 13 bases sitting between them. This CDR3 comprises 17 residues. The CDR3 region has the DNA TGTGCCAGCAGCTTGGATGGCCGCGGGGTGAACACCGGGGAGCTGTTTTTT. Amino acid sequence: CASSLDGRGVNTGELFF.

The genes are TRBV7-8 and TRBJ2-3; 7 bases match TRBD2. The V segment lost 1 base and the J segment 2 bases; nucleotides outside the gene matches: 9. The CDR3 runs 17 residues. Germline CDR1 SGHVS, CDR2 FQNEAQ. The CDR3 nucleotides are TGTGCCAGCAGCTTAGAAAAAGCGGGACGGTTCACAGATACGCAGTATTTT. Translation gives CASSLEKAGRFTDTQYF. The full variable domain, completed using reference TRBV7-8 and TRBJ2-3, is GAGVSQSPRYKVAKRGQDVALRCDPISGHVSLFWYQQALGQGPEFLTYFQNEAQLDKSGLPSDRFFAERPEGSVSTLKIQRTQQEDSAVYLCASSLEKAGRFTDTQYFGPGTRLTVL.

This chain links TRBV9 with TRBJ2-7; tentative D call: TRBD1 (5 bases). The CDR3 runs to 12 residues. V lost 0 bases to trimming and J lost 6 bases, with 7 bases between them. Germline V gene lookup returns CDR1 SGDLS and CDR2 YYNGEE. The CDR3 region is CASSVDDSEQYF. The CDR3 region has the DNA TGTGCCAGCAGCGTAGACGACAGCGAGCAGTACTTC.

V and J are TRBV5-4 and TRBJ2-5; D remains unclear. Matching the DNA end better, TRBJ2-7 makes the J call doubtful. The CDR3 covers 12 residues. Germline CDR1 and CDR2: SGHNT and YYREEE (reference sequence). Written as DNA, the CDR3 is TGTGCCAGCAGCTTGGAGACTTACGAGCAGTACTTC. Its protein is CASSLETYEQYF.

The gene calls are TRBV9 and TRBJ2-3, with 9 bases matching TRBD2. CDR1 and CDR2 (germline): SGDLS, YYNGEE. V dropped 4 bases and J dropped 2; count of bases not matched to a gene: 8. CDR3 length: 16 residues. The CDR3 loop is CASSSTSGSVTDTQYF. CDR3 nucleotide sequence: TGTGCCAGCAGCTCAACTAGCGGGTCGGTCACAGATACGCAGTATTTT.

With regard to this clone: Other DNA sequences of this sample code for an identical CDR3. This chain links TRBV19 with TRBJ2-2; the match to TRBD2 covers 9 bases. The germline V gene has CDR1 LNHDA and CDR2 SQIVND (reference sequence). The length of the CDR3 is 14 residues. J was trimmed by 8 bases and V by 5 bases; bases with no gene match: 6. The CDR3 coding sequence is TGTGCCAGTAGTCTAGCGGGAACTACTGGGGAGCTGTTTTTT. Its translation is CASSLAGTTGELFF.